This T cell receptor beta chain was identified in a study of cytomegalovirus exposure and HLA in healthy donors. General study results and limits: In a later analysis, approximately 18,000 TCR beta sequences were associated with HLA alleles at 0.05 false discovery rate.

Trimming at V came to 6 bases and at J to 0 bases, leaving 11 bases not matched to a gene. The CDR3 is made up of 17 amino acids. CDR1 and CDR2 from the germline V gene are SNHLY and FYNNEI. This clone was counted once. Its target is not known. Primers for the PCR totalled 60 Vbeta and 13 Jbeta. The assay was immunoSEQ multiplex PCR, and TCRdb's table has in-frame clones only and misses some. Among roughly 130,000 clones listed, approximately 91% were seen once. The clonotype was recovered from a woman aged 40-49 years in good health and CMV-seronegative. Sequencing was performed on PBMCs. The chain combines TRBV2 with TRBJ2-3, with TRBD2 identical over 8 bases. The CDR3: CASSDRTRGGSTDTQYF. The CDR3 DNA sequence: TGTGCCAGCAGCGACCGAACTCGGGGGGGGAGCACAGATACGCAGTATTTT.